This T cell receptor beta chain originates from a study of siplizumab effects on memory and regulatory T cells. General study results and limits: The apparent diversity of naive T cells exceeded that of memory cells, and naive T cells seemed to make a major contribution to the alloresponse. Unstimulated subsets contained matches for only a minor fraction of alloreactive clones. It was never confirmed that proliferating Tregs from siplizumab cultures were suppressive.

The trim removed 2 bases at V and 5 bases at J, leaving 3 bases unmatched. In germline, CDR1 is LGHNA, CDR2 YSLEER. The CDR3 sequence is 14 residues long. About this clone itself: Its antigen is currently unknown.

Profiled with immunoSEQ multiplex PCR; TCRdb holds only in-frame clones, not every one. Seen here are about 56,000 clones, around 97% observed once, and the top ten hold 0.9% to 1.2%. This sequence joins TRBV4-3 and TRBJ2-5; TRBD2 agrees at 9 bases. The origin of this receptor is a human donor in good health. The sequenced material came from naive CD8+ T cells sorted from blood. Here the CDR3 reads CASSQLAGYETQYF. For the CDR3, the DNA is TGCGCCAGCAGCCAACTAGCGGGATATGAGACCCAGTACTTC.